This T cell receptor (beta chain) was identified in a study of cytomegalovirus exposure and HLA in healthy donors. The study's findings and limits: Three CMV-associated chains proved CMV antigen-specific in vitro. For cytomegalovirus status, the classifier reportedly gave diagnoses with high specificity and sensitivity. The tendency of first-cohort TCR clusters to co-occur in the roughly 130 validation repertoires was the finding of a later analysis. Some TCR beta chains (around 180 of them) were listed as cytomegalovirus-associated.

Libraries were prepared by immunoSEQ multiplex PCR; TCRdb keeps only in-frame clonotypes and omits some of them. The sample holds more than 95,000 clones, about nine tenths seen once. This CDR3 has 16 residues. Germline CDR1 reads SNHLY; CDR2 reads FYNNEI. V lost 4 bases, J lost 0 bases, and 2 bases stayed unmatched. A remark on this clone: Antigen specificity is unknown.

The sequenced material came from PBMCs. The chain couples TRBV2 to TRBJ2-3, with 12 bases fitting TRBD2. This sequence originates from a man aged 18 to 30 in good health and CMV-seronegative. CDR3 nucleotide sequence: TGTGCCAGCAGTGGACTAGCGGGGGCAAGCACAGATACGCAGTATTTT. It yields the protein CASSGLAGASTDTQYF.